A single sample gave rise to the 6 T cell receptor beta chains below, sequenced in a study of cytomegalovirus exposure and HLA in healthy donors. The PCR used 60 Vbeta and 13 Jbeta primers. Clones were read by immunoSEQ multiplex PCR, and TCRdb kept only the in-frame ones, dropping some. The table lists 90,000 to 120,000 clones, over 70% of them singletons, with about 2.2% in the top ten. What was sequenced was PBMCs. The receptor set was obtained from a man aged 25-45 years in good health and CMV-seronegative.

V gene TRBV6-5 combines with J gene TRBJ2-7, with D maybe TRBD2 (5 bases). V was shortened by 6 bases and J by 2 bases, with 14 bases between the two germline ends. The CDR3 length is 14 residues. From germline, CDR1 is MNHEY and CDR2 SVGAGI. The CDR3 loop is CASSKADPPYEQYF. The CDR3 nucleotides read TGTGCCAGCAGCAAAGCGGACCCTCCCTACGAGCAGTACTTC.

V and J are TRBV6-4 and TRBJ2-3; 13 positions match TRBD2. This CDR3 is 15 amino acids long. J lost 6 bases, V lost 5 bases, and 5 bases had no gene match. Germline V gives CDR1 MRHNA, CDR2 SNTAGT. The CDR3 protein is CASSRTSGGSDTQYF. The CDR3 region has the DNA TGTGCCAGCAGTAGGACTAGCGGGGGATCTGATACGCAGTATTTT.

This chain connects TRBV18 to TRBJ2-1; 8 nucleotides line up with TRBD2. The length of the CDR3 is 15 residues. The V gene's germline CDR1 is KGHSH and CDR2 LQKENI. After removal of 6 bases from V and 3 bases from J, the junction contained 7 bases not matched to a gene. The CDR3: CASSPGTSDYNEQFF. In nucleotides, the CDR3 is TGTGCCAGCTCCCCGGGGACTAGTGACTACAATGAGCAGTTCTTC.

The CDR3 protein is CASSFGTGISYEQYF. In DNA, the CDR3 is TGTGCCAGCAGCTTCGGGACAGGGATCTCCTACGAGCAGTACTTC. This chain uses TRBV5-6 with TRBJ2-7, with 9 bases matching TRBD1. The CDR3 is 15 amino acids. V was clipped by 2 bases and J by 0 bases; unmatched bases: 3. CDR1 and CDR2 (germline): SGHDT, YYEEEE.

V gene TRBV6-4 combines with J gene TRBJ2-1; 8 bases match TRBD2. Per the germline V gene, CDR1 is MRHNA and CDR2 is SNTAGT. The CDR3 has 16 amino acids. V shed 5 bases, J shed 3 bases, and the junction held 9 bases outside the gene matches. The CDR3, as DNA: TGTGCCAGCAGTCCCAAACCGGGACTAGACTACAATGAGCAGTTCTTC. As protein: CASSPKPGLDYNEQFF.

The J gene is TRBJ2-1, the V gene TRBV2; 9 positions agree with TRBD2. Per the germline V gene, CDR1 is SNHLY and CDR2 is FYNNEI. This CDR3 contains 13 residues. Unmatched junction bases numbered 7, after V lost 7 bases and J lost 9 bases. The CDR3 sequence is CASKGLAGGEQFF. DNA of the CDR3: TGTGCCAGCAAGGGACTAGCCGGGGGTGAGCAGTTCTTC.